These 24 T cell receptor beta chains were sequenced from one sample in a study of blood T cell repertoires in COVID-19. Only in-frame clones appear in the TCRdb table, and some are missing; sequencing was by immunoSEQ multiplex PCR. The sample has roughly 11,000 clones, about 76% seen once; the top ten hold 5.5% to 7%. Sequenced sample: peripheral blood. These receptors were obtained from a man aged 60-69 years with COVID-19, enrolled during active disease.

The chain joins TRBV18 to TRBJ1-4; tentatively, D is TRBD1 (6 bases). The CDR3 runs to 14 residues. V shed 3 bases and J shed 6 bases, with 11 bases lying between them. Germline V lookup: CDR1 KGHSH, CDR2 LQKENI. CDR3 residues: CASSPSDSYEKLFF. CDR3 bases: TGTGCCAGCTCACCCTCGGACAGTTATGAAAAACTGTTTTTT.

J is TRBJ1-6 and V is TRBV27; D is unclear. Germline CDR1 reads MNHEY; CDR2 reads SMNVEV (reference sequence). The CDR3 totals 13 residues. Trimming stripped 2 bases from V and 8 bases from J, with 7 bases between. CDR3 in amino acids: CASSLQEYSPLHF. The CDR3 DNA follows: TGTGCCAGCAGTTTACAGGAATATTCACCCCTCCACTTT.

CDR3 bases: TGTGCCATCAGTGATAGGGACAGGGGGCGATCCAATGAGCAGTTCTTC. Translated, it gives CAISDRDRGRSNEQFF. The V call is TRBV10-3, the J call TRBJ2-1; TRBD1 matches at 12 bases. Looked up from germline, CDR1 is ENHRY and CDR2 is SYGVKD. The CDR3 is made up of 16 amino acids. V dropped 3 bases and J dropped 6; count of bases not matched to a gene: 6.

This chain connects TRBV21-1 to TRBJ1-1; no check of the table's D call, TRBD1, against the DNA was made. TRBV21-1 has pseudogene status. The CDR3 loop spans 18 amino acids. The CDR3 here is CASSKAGVRAGPNTEAFF. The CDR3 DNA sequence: TGTGCCAGCAGCAAAGCAGGGGTTAGGGCAGGGCCGAACACTGAAGCTTTCTTT.

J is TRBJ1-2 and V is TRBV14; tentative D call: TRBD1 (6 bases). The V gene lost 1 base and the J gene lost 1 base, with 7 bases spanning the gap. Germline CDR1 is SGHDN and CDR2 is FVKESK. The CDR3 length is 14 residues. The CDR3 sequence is CASSQAGHNYGYTF. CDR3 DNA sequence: TGTGCCAGCAGCCAAGCGGGACATAACTATGGCTACACCTTC.

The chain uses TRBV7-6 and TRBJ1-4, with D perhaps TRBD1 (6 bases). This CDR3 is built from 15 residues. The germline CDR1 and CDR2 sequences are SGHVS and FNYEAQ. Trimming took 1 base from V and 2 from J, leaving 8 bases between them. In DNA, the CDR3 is TGTGCCAGCAGCTTAGGACAGGTTACTAATGAAAAACTGTTTTTT. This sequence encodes CASSLGQVTNEKLFF.

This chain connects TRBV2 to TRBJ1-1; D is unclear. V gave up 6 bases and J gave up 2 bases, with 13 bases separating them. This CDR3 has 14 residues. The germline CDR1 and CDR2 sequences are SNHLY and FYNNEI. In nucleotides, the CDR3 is TGTGCCAGCAGGGTGGAAGGAGGTAACACTGAAGCTTTCTTT. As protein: CASRVEGGNTEAFF.

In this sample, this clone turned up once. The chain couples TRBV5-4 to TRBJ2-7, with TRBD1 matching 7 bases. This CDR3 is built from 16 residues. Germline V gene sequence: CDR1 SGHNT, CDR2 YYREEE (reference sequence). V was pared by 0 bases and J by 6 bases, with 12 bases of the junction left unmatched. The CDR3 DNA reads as TGTGCCAGCAGCTTGGGTGGGACAGTTGGGCCCTCCGAGCAGTACGTC. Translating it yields CASSLGGTVGPSEQYV.

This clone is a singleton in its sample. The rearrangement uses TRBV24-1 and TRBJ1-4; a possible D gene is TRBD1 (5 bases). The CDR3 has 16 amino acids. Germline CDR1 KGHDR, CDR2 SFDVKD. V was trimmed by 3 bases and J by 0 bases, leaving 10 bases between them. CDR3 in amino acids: CATSDGGGATNEKLFF. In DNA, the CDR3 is TGTGCCACCAGTGATGGCGGGGGGGCAACTAATGAAAAACTGTTTTTT.

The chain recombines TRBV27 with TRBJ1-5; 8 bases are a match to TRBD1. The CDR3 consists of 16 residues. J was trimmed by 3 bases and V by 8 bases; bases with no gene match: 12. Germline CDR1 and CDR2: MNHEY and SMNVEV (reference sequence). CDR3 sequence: CASSALSGGPNQPQHF. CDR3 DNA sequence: TGTGCCAGCTCCGCACTATCAGGGGGCCCCAATCAGCCCCAGCATTTT.

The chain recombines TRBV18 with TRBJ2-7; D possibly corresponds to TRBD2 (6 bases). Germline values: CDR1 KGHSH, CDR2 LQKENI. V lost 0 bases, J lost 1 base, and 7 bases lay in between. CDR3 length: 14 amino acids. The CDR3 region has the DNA TGTGCCAGCTCACCACCAGGGACTTCCTACGAGCAGTACTTC. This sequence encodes CASSPPGTSYEQYF.

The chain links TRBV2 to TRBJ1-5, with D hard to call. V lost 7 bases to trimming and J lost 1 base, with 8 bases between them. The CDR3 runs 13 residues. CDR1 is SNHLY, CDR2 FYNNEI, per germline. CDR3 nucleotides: TGTGCCAGCACGGAGCTCAGCAATCAGCCCCAGCATTTT. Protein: CASTELSNQPQHF.

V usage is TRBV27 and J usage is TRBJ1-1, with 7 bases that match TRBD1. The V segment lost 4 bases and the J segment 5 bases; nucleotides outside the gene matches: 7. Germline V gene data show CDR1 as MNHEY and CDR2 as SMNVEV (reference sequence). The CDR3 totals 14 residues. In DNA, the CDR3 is TGTGCCAGCAGTTCGTCGACAGGGATAACTGAAGCTTTCTTT. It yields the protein CASSSSTGITEAFF.

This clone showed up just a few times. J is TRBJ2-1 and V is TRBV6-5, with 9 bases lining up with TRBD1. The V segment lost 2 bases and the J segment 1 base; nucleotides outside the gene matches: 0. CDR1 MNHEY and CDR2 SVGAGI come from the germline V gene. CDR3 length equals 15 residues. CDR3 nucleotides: TGTGCCAGCAGTTACGGACAGGGGTCCTACAATGAGCAGTTCTTC. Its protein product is CASSYGQGSYNEQFF.

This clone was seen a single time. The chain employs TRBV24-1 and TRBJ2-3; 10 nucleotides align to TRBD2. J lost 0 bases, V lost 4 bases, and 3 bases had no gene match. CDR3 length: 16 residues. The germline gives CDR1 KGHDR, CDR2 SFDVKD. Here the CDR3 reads CATSDMTSGSTDTQYF. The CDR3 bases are TGTGCCACCAGTGACATGACTAGCGGGAGCACAGATACGCAGTATTTT.

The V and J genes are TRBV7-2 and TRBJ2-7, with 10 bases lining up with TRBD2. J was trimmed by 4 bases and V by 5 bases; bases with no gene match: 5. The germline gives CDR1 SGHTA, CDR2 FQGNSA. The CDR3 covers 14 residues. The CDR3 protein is CASSARTSGYEQYV. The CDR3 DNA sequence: TGTGCCAGCAGCGCCCGGACTAGCGGATACGAGCAGTACGTC.

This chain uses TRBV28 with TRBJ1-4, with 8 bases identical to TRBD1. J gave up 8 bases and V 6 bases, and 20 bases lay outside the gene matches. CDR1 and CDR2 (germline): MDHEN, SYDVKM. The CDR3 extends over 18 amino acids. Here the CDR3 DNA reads TGTGCCAGCAGCTCTCTTAACCCTTCAGGGGGCGCTTTGGAAAAACTGTTTTTT. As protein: CASSSLNPSGGALEKLFF. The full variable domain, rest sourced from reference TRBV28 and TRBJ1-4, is DVKVTQSSRYLVKRTGEKVFLECVQDMDHENMFWYRQDPGLGLRLIYFSYDVKMKEKGDIPEGYSVSREKKERFSLILESASTNQTSMYLCASSSLNPSGGALEKLFFGSGTQLSVL.

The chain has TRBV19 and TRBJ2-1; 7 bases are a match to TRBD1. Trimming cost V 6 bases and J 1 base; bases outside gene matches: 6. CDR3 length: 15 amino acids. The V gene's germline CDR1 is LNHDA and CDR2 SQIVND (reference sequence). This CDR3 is CASSRDRDSYNEQFF. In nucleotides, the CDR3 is TGTGCCAGTAGCAGAGACAGGGATTCCTACAATGAGCAGTTCTTC.

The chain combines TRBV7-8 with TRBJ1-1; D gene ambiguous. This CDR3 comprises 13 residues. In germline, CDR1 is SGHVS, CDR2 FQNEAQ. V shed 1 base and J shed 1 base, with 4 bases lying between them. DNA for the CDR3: TGTGCCAGCAGCTTAGGGAGGAACACTGAAGCTTTCTTT. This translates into CASSLGRNTEAFF.

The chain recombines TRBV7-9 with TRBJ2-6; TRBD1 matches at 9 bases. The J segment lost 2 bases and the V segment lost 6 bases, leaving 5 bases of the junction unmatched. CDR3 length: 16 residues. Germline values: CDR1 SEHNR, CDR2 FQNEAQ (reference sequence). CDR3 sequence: CASSRQGGPGANVLTF. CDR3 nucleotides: TGTGCCAGCAGTCGACAGGGGGGCCCTGGGGCCAACGTCCTGACTTTC.

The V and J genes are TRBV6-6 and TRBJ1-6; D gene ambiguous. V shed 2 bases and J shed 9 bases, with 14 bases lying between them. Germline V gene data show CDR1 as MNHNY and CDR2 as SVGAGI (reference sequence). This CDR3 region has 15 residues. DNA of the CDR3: TGTGCCAGCAGTTACACCGAGACGGGAATTTCACCCCTCCACTTT. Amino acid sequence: CASSYTETGISPLHF.

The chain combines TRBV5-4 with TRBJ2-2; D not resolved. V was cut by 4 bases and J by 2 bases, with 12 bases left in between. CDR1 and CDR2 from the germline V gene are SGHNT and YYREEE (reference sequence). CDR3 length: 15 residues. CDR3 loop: CASSLGEANTGELFF. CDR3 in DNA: TGTGCCAGCAGCCTGGGCGAGGCTAACACCGGGGAGCTGTTTTTT.

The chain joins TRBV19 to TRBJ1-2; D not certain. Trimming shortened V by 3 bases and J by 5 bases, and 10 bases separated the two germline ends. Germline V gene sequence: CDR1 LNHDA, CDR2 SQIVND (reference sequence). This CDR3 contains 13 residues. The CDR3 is CASSIRRQYGYTF. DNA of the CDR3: TGTGCCAGTAGTATCAGGAGGCAATATGGCTACACCTTC.

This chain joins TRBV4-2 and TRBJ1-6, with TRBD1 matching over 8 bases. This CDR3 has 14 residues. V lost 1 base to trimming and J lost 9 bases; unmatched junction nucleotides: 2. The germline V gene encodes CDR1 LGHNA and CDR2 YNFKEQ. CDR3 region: CASSQGTGRSPLHF. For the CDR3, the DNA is TGTGCCAGCAGCCAAGGGACAGGGCGTTCACCCCTCCACTTT.